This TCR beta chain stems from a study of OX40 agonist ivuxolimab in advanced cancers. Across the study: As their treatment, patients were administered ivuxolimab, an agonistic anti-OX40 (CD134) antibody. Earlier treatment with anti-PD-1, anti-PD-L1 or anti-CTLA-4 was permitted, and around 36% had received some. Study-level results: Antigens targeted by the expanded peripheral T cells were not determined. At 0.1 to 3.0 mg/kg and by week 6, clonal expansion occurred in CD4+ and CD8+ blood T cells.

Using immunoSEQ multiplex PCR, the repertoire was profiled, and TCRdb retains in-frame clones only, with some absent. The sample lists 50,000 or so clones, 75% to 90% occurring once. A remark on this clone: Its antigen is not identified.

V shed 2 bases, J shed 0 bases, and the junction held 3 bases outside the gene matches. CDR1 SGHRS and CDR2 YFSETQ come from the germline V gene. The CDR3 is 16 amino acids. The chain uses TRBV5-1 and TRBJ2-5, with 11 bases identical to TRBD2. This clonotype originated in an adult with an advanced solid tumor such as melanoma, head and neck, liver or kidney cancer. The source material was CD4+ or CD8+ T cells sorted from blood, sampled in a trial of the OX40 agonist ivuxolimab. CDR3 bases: TGCGCCAGCAGCTTATCACTAGCGGGGGACCAAGAGACCCAGTACTTC. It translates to CASSLSLAGDQETQYF.